The TCR beta chain described here comes from a study of blood T cells in healthy people across ages. Per sample, a minimum of 6 million PBMCs were isolated. The second PCR ran about 6 to 11 cycles with a sample-barcoded 5' primer and J-beta primers. TCRdb analysed the 5' RACE reads with MiXCR anew, one entry per CDR3 protein. The sample holds some 1.5 million distinct CDR3 sequences, approximately 30% seen once. This clonotype came up a few times. CDR3 length equals 14 residues. The germline V gene has CDR1 SGDLS and CDR2 YYNGEE. V was pared by 0 bases and J by 6 bases, with 10 bases between. V is TRBV9 and J is TRBJ2-1; D is perhaps TRBD2 (5 bases). Sequencing used blood. The TCR was taken from a young woman in good health. The CDR3 spells CASSVETSSNEQFF. CDR3 DNA sequence: TGTGCCAGCAGCGTAGAAACTAGTTCCAATGAGCAGTTCTTC.